This T cell receptor beta chain was observed in a study of beta chain features in type 1 diabetes. Findings and caveats of the study: Compared with healthy donors, patients appeared to share more similar naive, central memory and regulatory TCRB repertoires.

Concerning this clone: What it binds is unknown.

Central memory, naive, regulatory and stem cell-like memory CD4+ cells were sorted by CD45RO/CCR7/CD25/CD127/CD95/CD27. The authors reverse transcribed all of the isolated RNA, so sequencing captured expressed TCRB transcripts. Some clones are missing from TCRdb's copy, which holds only in-frame ones; the method was immunoSEQ multiplex PCR. The sample lists approximately 100,000 clones, 30% to 50% occurring once. The receptor was isolated from a young woman in good health. Specimen: stem cell memory CD4+ T cells from blood.

CDR3 residues: CASSYSFELAGEQFF. The CDR3 DNA reads TGTGCCAGCAGTTACTCCTTCGAACTAGCGGGTGAGCAGTTCTTC. V gene TRBV6-5 combines with J gene TRBJ2-1; TRBD2 matches at 9 bases. Germline CDR1 reads MNHEY; CDR2 reads SVGAGI. The CDR3 sequence is 15 residues long. The junction had 6 bases not matched to a gene; V was cut back by 0 bases and J by 9 bases.